The 27 T cell receptor beta chains listed next were all sequenced from one sample in a study of cytomegalovirus exposure and HLA in healthy donors listed by TCRdb under 2017. Preparation of the library involved the immunoSEQ multiplex PCR assay. TCRdb retrieved this table from immuneACCESS and kept in-frame rearrangements only. Not all clones are present; in checked studies, unresolved V genes account for under half, and no reason is known for the remainder. The sample table holds roughly 220,000 clones, of which 75% to 95% were seen once. Clones ranked in the top ten supply around 1.1% of the sample. Sequencing was done on a sample of PBMCs. All receptors come from a woman under 30 in good health and CMV-seronegative.

V usage is TRBV2 and J usage is TRBJ2-7; a possible D gene is TRBD1 (5 bases). Trimming pared 7 bases from V and 2 bases from J, leaving 12 bases between. The CDR3 has 13 amino acids. Germline CDR1 is SNHLY and CDR2 is FYNNEI. CDR3 sequence reads: CASIKDTTYEQYF. The DNA of the CDR3 is TGTGCCAGCATTAAGGACACCACCTACGAGCAGTACTTC. The whole variable domain, remainder taken from reference TRBV2 and TRBJ2-7, is EPEVTQTPSHQVTQMGQEVILRCVPISNHLYFYWYRQILGQKVEFLVSFYNNEISEKSEIFDDQFSVERPDGSNFTLKIRSTKLEDSAMYFCASIKDTTYEQYFGPGTRLTVT.

This clone was seen only a few times. The chain combines TRBV6-9 with TRBJ2-3; D is undetermined. Deletions cut 8 bases from V and 3 bases from J, with 3 bases between. Germline V lookup: CDR1 MNHGY, CDR2 SVAAGI. CDR3 size: 10 residues. CDR3 coding DNA: TGTGCCAGCTCGACAGATACGCAGTATTTT. Translation gives CASSTDTQYF.

This rearrangement joins TRBV27 to TRBJ1-1; TRBD1 might be the D (5 bases). V was pared by 8 bases and J by 1 base, with 14 bases between. There are 14 residues in the CDR3. Germline lookup yields CDR1 MNHEY and CDR2 SMNVEV (reference sequence). The CDR3 here is CASRWGVKNTEAFF. The CDR3 DNA is TGTGCCAGCCGGTGGGGGGTGAAGAACACTGAAGCTTTCTTT.

The gene calls are TRBV9 and TRBJ2-7; D ambiguous. The CDR3 covers 16 residues. V gave up 3 bases and J gave up 0 bases, with 16 bases separating them. CDR1 is SGDLS, CDR2 YYNGEE, per germline. DNA of the CDR3: TGTGCCAGCAGCGGAGGTTCGCTGGCCGACTCCTACGAGCAGTACTTC. Its translation is CASSGGSLADSYEQYF.

The rearrangement uses TRBV19 and TRBJ2-1; 12 bases fit TRBD1. J gave up 10 bases and V 5 bases, and 15 bases lay outside the gene matches. Germline values: CDR1 LNHDA, CDR2 SQIVND (reference sequence). The CDR3 totals 17 residues. The DNA of the CDR3 is TGTGCCAGTAGTCTATCGCAGGGACAGGGGGCCGTTAGGGAGCAGTTCTTC. Protein product: CASSLSQGQGAVREQFF.

This rearrangement joins TRBV6-1 to TRBJ2-5; TRBD2 matches 12 bases. Looked up from germline, CDR1 is MNHNS and CDR2 is SASEGT. CDR3 length: 16 amino acids. The J segment lost 5 bases and the V segment lost 2 bases, leaving 6 bases of the junction unmatched. CDR3 amino acids: CASSELAGGPGETQYF. In nucleotides, the CDR3 is TGTGCCAGCAGTGAACTAGCGGGAGGGCCCGGGGAGACCCAGTACTTC.

In this sample, this clone turned up once. The chain is built from TRBV5-1 and TRBJ2-1; 11 nucleotides match TRBD2. The CDR3 length is 17 residues. Germline V gene data show CDR1 as SGHRS and CDR2 as YFSETQ. The V segment lost 4 bases and the J segment 0 bases; nucleotides outside the gene matches: 6. For the CDR3, the DNA is TGCGCCAGCAGCGAAAGGACTAGCGGGTTCTCCTACAATGAGCAGTTCTTC. Protein product: CASSERTSGFSYNEQFF.

V and J are TRBV5-1 and TRBJ2-7, with 9 positions matching TRBD2. This CDR3 has 20 amino acids. In germline, CDR1 is SGHRS, CDR2 YFSETQ. V lost 0 bases to trimming and J lost 0 bases; unmatched junction nucleotides: 16. CDR3 sequence reads: CASSLVILAGPNSPSYEQYF. The CDR3 DNA is TGCGCCAGCAGCTTGGTAATCCTAGCGGGACCCAACTCTCCCTCCTACGAGCAGTACTTC.

V gene TRBV2 combines with J gene TRBJ2-3; 7 positions agree with TRBD2. The germline V gene encodes CDR1 SNHLY and CDR2 FYNNEI. The junction had 4 bases not matched to a gene; V was cut back by 6 bases and J by 4 bases. There are 13 residues in the CDR3. The CDR3: CASSGLGADTQYF. The CDR3 DNA sequence: TGTGCCAGCAGCGGACTAGGTGCAGATACGCAGTATTTT.

This clone was recorded a few times. The chain recombines TRBV6-5 with TRBJ1-6, with 12 nucleotides matching TRBD1. V was pared by 5 bases and J by 8 bases, with 4 bases of the junction left unmatched. The CDR3 covers 15 residues. Germline lookup yields CDR1 MNHEY and CDR2 SVGAGI. In DNA form, the CDR3 reads TGTGCCAGCAGTCTCGGGACAGGGGGCTATTCACCCCTCCACTTT. It codes for CASSLGTGGYSPLHF.

This chain joins TRBV29-1 and TRBJ2-7, with 7 positions matching TRBD1. Germline CDR1 SQVTM, CDR2 ANQGSEA. V lost 6 bases and J lost 2; bases outside the gene matches: 7. The CDR3 runs 13 residues. As DNA, the CDR3 is TGCAGCGTGGGTTGGCAGGGGGCCTACGAGCAGTACTTC. Protein product: CSVGWQGAYEQYF.

The V call is TRBV6-5, the J call TRBJ1-4; D is uncertain. V was clipped by 6 bases and J by 2 bases, with 13 bases between them. This CDR3 contains 15 residues. The germline V gene encodes CDR1 MNHEY and CDR2 SVGAGI. This chain's CDR3 is CASSTAGGTNEKLFF. CDR3 bases: TGTGCCAGCAGCACGGCCGGCGGGACTAATGAAAAACTGTTTTTT.

The chain links TRBV7-9 to TRBJ2-1; 12 nucleotides agree with TRBD2. Looked up from germline, CDR1 is SEHNR and CDR2 is FQNEAQ (reference sequence). The J segment lost 4 bases and the V segment lost 3 bases, leaving 1 base of the junction unmatched. This CDR3 spans 15 amino acids. The CDR3 region is CASSLTSGGYNEQFF. Written as DNA, the CDR3 is TGTGCCAGCAGCTTGACTAGCGGGGGTTACAATGAGCAGTTCTTC.

The genes are TRBV5-4 and TRBJ2-5; 9 bases agree with TRBD1. V shed 3 bases, J shed 4 bases, and the junction held 4 bases outside the gene matches. The CDR3 contains 14 residues. Germline V gene sequence: CDR1 SGHNT, CDR2 YYREEE (reference sequence). The CDR3 region has the DNA TGTGCCAGCAGCTGGGGACAGGGTCCAGAGACCCAGTACTTC. Its translation is CASSWGQGPETQYF.

This chain uses TRBV25-1 with TRBJ1-1, with a tentative D call TRBD1 (5 bases). The CDR3 has 13 amino acids. Germline V CDR1 and CDR2: MGHDK, SYGVNS. Trimming shortened V by 4 bases and J by 4 bases, and 10 bases separated the two germline ends. The CDR3: CASSAFGGTEAFF. In DNA, the CDR3 is TGTGCCAGCAGTGCCTTCGGGGGCACTGAAGCTTTCTTT.

The V gene is TRBV6-1, the J gene TRBJ1-4; tentatively, D is TRBD1 (6 bases). Germline CDR1 reads MNHNS; CDR2 reads SASEGT. The CDR3 contains 16 residues. V was shortened by 2 bases and J by 8 bases, with 18 bases between the two germline ends. The CDR3 loop reads CASSELQGRAKEKLFF. CDR3 DNA: TGTGCCAGCAGTGAATTACAGGGACGGGCGAAGGAAAAACTGTTTTTT.

The V call is TRBV14, the J call TRBJ1-1, with TRBD1 as a possible D gene (6 bases). V was pared by 3 bases and J by 4 bases, with 21 bases between. CDR1 is SGHDN and CDR2 is FVKESK in the germline V gene. This CDR3 is built from 17 residues. For the CDR3, the DNA is TGTGCCAGCAGCCATCCTAGTTTGGGGGCGCTAGGCACTGAAGCTTTCTTT. It translates to CASSHPSLGALGTEAFF.

V is TRBV6-5 and J is TRBJ2-5, with TRBD2 as a possible D gene (5 bases). Trimming left V 9 bases short and J 0 bases short, with 8 bases between. CDR1 is MNHEY, CDR2 SVGAGI, per germline. CDR3 length equals 12 residues. Here the CDR3 reads CASAGDQETQYF. CDR3 DNA sequence: TGTGCCAGTGCCGGGGACCAAGAGACCCAGTACTTC.

The chain uses TRBV5-1 and TRBJ1-2; TRBD1 matches at 9 bases. Germline V gene sequence: CDR1 SGHRS, CDR2 YFSETQ. With V trimmed by 0 bases and J by 8 bases, 5 bases remained unmatched. The length of the CDR3 is 14 residues. CDR3 protein: CASSLGGQGYGYTF. The CDR3 nucleotides read TGCGCCAGCAGCTTGGGGGGACAGGGATACGGCTACACCTTC.

The V and J genes are TRBV15 and TRBJ2-3, with D possibly TRBD2 on 6 matching bases. The CDR3 is 15 residues long. The V end was cut by 0 bases, the J end by 1 base, with 8 bases between. Germline V CDR1 and CDR2: LNHNV, YYDKDF (reference sequence). The CDR3 reads CATSRDLAGTDTQYF. CDR3 bases: TGTGCCACCAGCAGAGATTTAGCGGGCACAGATACGCAGTATTTT. The whole variable domain, filled in from reference TRBV15 and TRBJ2-3, reads DAMVIQNPRYQVTQFGKPVTLSCSQTLNHNVMYWYQQKSSQAPKLLFHYYDKDFNNEADTPDNFQSRRPNTSFCFLDIRSPGLGDTAMYLCATSRDLAGTDTQYFGPGTRLTVL.

In its sample, this clone was seen once. The chain combines TRBV4-2 with TRBJ2-5; 7 positions match TRBD2. The V gene end was trimmed by 1 base and the J gene end by 4 bases; junction bases not matched to a gene: 6. The CDR3 is 15 residues long. The V gene's germline CDR1 is LGHNA and CDR2 YNFKEQ. CDR3 sequence: CASSQGGGSGETQYF. CDR3 bases: TGTGCCAGCAGCCAAGGGGGGGGGAGTGGAGAGACCCAGTACTTC.

This sequence joins TRBV19 and TRBJ1-4; 7 nucleotides agree with TRBD1. The V gene end was trimmed by 4 bases and the J gene end by 8 bases; junction bases not matched to a gene: 10. CDR1 is LNHDA and CDR2 is SQIVND in the germline V gene (reference sequence). The CDR3 is made up of 15 amino acids. The CDR3 region is CASSRGQARREKLFF. CDR3 bases: TGTGCCAGTAGTAGAGGACAGGCAAGGAGGGAAAAACTGTTTTTT.

In the case of this clone: Additional DNA sequences in this sample encode the identical CDR3. The V gene is TRBV5-1, the J gene TRBJ2-1; 13 nucleotides agree with TRBD2. CDR3 length: 16 residues. Looked up from germline, CDR1 is SGHRS and CDR2 is YFSETQ. V trimming: 0 bases; J trimming: 3 bases; junction bases outside the gene matches: 0. The CDR3 sequence: CASSLGLAGGYNEQFF. The CDR3 nucleotides read TGCGCCAGCAGCTTGGGACTAGCGGGAGGCTACAATGAGCAGTTCTTC.

The genes are TRBV6-1 and TRBJ1-1; D gene ambiguous. The CDR3 length is 14 residues. Germline V lookup: CDR1 MNHNS, CDR2 SASEGT. Trimming took 7 bases from V and 4 from J, leaving 16 bases between them. CDR3 residues: CASTPKWEGTEAFF. For the CDR3, the DNA is TGTGCCAGCACCCCGAAGTGGGAGGGCACTGAAGCTTTCTTT.

This rearrangement joins TRBV11-2 to TRBJ1-6; D is uncertain. The CDR3 loop spans 15 amino acids. CDR1 is SGHAT and CDR2 is FQNNGV in the germline V gene. The ends were cut back, 5 bases at V and 0 bases at J, with 8 bases in the middle. This CDR3 reads CASSRYSSYNSPLHF. The DNA of the CDR3 is TGTGCCAGCAGCCGTTACAGCTCCTATAATTCACCCCTCCACTTT.

The chain is built from TRBV5-1 and TRBJ2-1; TRBD2 matches at 9 bases. Germline V gives CDR1 SGHRS, CDR2 YFSETQ. The CDR3 is 15 residues long. V shed 1 base, J shed 6 bases, and the junction held 5 bases outside the gene matches. This chain's CDR3 is CASSLFSGSGNEQFF. The CDR3 nucleotides are TGCGCCAGCAGCTTGTTTAGCGGGAGCGGCAATGAGCAGTTCTTC.

This clone is a singleton in its sample. The chain couples TRBV28 to TRBJ1-5, with 9 bases identical to TRBD1. The CDR3 is made up of 14 amino acids. The germline gives CDR1 MDHEN, CDR2 SYDVKM. The trim removed 2 bases at V and 8 bases at J, leaving 4 bases unmatched. CDR3 in amino acids: CASSLVGQGKPQHF. In nucleotides, the CDR3 is TGTGCCAGCAGTTTAGTAGGACAGGGGAAGCCCCAGCATTTT.